The clone carrying this TCR beta chain was seen a handful of times. Its matching antigen is unknown. Other DNA sequences within the sample encode an identical CDR3. This CDR3 region has 14 residues. In germline, CDR1 is MNHEY, CDR2 SMNVEV (reference sequence). Trimming cost V 1 base and J 1 base, with 7 bases left between them. Measured with immunoSEQ multiplex PCR; TCRdb has only the in-frame clones, and not every one. Of about 680,000 clones listed, about 90% are singletons. Terminally differentiated effector memory CD45RA+ cells were excluded from the naive CD8 cells, which were CD45RO-negative and positively selected for CCR7. HIV-negative, healthy adults without recent acute infections or vaccinations were the donors. The donor cohort consisted entirely of Caucasian adults residing in Nashville, Tennessee. The source of the sample is a study of shared clonotypes between healthy human individuals. The study, taken as a whole, reports: Owing to a small donor count, the genetic and exposure-history diversity represented was limited. Sorted-subset samples were not fully sequenced, rarefaction indicated.

The sequence was collected from a man aged 25 to 40 in good health. Material: naive CD8+ T cells sorted from blood. The chain links TRBV27 to TRBJ2-5, with a tentative D call TRBD2 (5 bases). This CDR3 is CASSLLDSQETQYF. The DNA for the CDR3 is TGTGCCAGCAGTTTATTGGACTCCCAAGAGACCCAGTACTTC.